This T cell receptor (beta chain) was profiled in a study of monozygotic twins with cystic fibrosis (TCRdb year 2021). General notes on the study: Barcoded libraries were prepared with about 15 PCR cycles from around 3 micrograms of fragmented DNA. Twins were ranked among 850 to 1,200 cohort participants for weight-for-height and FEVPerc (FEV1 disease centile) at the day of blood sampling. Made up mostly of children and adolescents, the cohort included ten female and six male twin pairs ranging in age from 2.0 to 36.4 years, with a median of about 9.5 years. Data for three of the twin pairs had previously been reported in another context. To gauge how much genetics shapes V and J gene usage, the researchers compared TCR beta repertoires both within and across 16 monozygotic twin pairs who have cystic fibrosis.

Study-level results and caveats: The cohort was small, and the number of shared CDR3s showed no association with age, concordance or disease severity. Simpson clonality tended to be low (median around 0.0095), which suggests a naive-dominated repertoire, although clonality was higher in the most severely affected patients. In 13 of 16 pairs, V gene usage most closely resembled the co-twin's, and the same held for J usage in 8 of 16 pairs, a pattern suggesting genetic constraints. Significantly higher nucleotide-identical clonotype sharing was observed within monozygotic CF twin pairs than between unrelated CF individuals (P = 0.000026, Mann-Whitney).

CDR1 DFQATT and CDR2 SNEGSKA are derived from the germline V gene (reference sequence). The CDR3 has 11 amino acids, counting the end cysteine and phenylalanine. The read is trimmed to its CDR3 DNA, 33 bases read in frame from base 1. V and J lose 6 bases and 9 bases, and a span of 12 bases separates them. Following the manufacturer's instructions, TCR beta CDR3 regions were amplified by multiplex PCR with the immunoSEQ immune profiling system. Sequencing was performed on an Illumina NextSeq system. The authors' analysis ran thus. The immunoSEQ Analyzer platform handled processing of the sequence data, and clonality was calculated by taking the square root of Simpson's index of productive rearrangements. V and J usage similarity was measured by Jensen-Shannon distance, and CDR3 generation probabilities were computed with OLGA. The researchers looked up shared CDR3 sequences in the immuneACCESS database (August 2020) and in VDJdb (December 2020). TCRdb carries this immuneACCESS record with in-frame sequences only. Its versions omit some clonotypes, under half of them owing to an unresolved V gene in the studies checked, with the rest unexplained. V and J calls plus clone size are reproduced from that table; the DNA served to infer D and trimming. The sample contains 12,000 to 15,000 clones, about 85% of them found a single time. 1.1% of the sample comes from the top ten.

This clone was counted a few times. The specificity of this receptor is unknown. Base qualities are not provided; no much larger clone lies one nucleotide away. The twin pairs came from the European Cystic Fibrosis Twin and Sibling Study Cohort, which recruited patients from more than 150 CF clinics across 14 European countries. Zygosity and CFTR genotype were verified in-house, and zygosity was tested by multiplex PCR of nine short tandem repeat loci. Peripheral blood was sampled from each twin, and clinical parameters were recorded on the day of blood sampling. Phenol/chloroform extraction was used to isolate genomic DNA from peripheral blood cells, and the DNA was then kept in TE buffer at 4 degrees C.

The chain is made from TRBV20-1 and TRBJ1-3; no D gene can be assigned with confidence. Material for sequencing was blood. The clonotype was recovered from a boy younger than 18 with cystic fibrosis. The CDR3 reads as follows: CSAYWSGTIYF. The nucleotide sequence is TGCAGTGCGTATTGGTCTGGCACCATATATTTT.